One T cell receptor beta chain is described in this entry. What it binds is not known. This specimen belongs to a study of CD8 T cells in ankylosing spondylitis. General study findings and limits: Some motif variants had been reported before (in reactive arthritis synovial fluid and blood). Seemingly characteristic of ankylosing spondylitis blood was a TCR beta motif consisting of several highly homologous variants.

V trimming: 7 bases; J trimming: 7 bases; junction bases outside the gene matches: 8. CDR1 and CDR2 (germline): SEHNR, FQNEAQ (reference sequence). This CDR3 is built from 14 residues. TCRdb passed the 5' RACE reads through MiXCR, listing each CDR3 protein once. The table lists approximately 400,000 distinct CDR3 sequences, over 15% of them singletons. This TCR derives from a male donor with ankylosing spondylitis. V is TRBV7-9 and J is TRBJ2-1; 9 bases match TRBD2. What was sequenced was blood, either unsorted or a sorted T cell fraction (not recorded which). The CDR3 bases are TGTGCCAGCACCCCGAAAGCGGGAGGTAATGAGCAGTTCTTC. This translates into CASTPKAGGNEQFF.